The sequence of this T cell receptor beta chain was determined in a study of technical replicates of blood from a handful of donors. The CDR3 has 13 amino acids. Using immunoSEQ multiplex PCR, the repertoire was profiled, and TCRdb retains in-frame clones only, with some absent. The sample carries about 78,000 clones, 93% recorded once. This clonotype was obtained from a human donor in good health. Sequencing was done on a sample of T cells isolated from PBMCs. The chain combines TRBV21-1 with TRBJ2-1; the table's D call, TRBD2, has no DNA check behind it. TRBV21-1 is given as a pseudogene. This chain's CDR3 is CASMRNWYNEQFF. For the CDR3, the DNA is TGTGCCAGCATGCGGAACTGGTACAATGAGCAGTTCTTC.